The clone carrying this TCR beta chain appeared a single time. The sample belongs to a study of shared T cell receptors in the human thymus. Germline values: CDR1 ENHRY, CDR2 SYGVKD. Trimming removed 4 bases from V and 4 bases from J; junction bases left unmatched: 4. CDR3 size: 16 residues. Sequencing used immunoSEQ multiplex PCR; TCRdb keeps in-frame clones, though not all of them. The sample holds hundreds of thousands of clones; roughly 86% are singletons and the top ten take roughly 0.0089%. This same sample was also part of a study on human thymus T cells. That report notes: Thymic samples were excised during corrective heart operations.

V and J are TRBV10-3 and TRBJ2-3, with 14 bases fitting TRBD2. The sample was thymocytes. This TCR derives from a boy under three years old with a congenital heart defect. In nucleotides, the CDR3 is TGTGCCATCAGTGTGACTAGCGGGAGGGAGGCAGATACGCAGTATTTT. It encodes CAISVTSGREADTQYF.